The 24 T cell receptor beta chains reported below all come from one sample, sequenced in a study of T cell responses to AZD1222 COVID-19 vaccine. TCRdb's copy holds only in-frame clones and misses some; the assay was immunoSEQ multiplex PCR. The sample lists around 100,000 clones; approximately 88% were seen once. The starting material was peripheral blood, obtained on day 0 of AZD1222 vaccination. The source is an adult in good health.

The V call is TRBV12-3 or TRBV12-4, the J call TRBJ1-5; no clear D. Trimming cost V 1 base and J 10 bases, with 11 bases left between them. The CDR3 is made up of 13 amino acids. The CDR3 region has the DNA TGTGCCAGCAGTTTAGACACGATGGAACCCCAGCATTTT. Residues: CASSLDTMEPQHF.

The chain is built from TRBV11-2 and TRBJ2-7; TRBD1 or TRBD2 may be the D gene (6 bases each). Germline loops: CDR1 SGHAT, CDR2 FQNNGV. V lost 5 bases, J lost 3 bases, and 11 bases lay in between. The CDR3 length is 13 residues. The DNA of the CDR3 is TGTGCCAGCAGCCAGGGGACTCACTACGAGCAGTACTTC. The encoded protein is CASSQGTHYEQYF.

The V gene is TRBV28, the J gene TRBJ1-1, with D perhaps TRBD1 (5 bases). The V gene's germline CDR1 is MDHEN and CDR2 SYDVKM. The CDR3 spans 13 residues. The V end was cut by 4 bases, the J end by 12 bases, with 18 bases between. CDR3 loop: CASSSTPQGLSFF. The CDR3 nucleotides are TGTGCCAGCAGTTCCACCCCGCAGGGTCTGTCTTTCTTT.

The chain joins TRBV6-2 or TRBV6-3 to TRBJ1-5; D uncertain. The CDR3 is 13 amino acids. Trimming took off 5 bases at V and 5 bases at J, with 10 bases between the two ends. Germline V lookup: CDR1 MNHEY, CDR2 SVGEGT. CDR3 DNA sequence: TGTGCCAGCAGTAGTAACAGCTATCAGCCCCAGCATTTT. This gives the protein CASSSNSYQPQHF.

The chain links TRBV7-2 to TRBJ2-1, with 13 bases identical to TRBD2. CDR3 length equals 16 residues. Unmatched junction bases numbered 9, after V lost 5 bases and J lost 8 bases. Germline loops: CDR1 SGHTA, CDR2 FQGNSA. CDR3 amino acids: CASSPGLAGVGDEQFF. The CDR3 DNA reads TGTGCCAGCAGCCCCGGACTAGCGGGAGTGGGGGATGAGCAGTTCTTC.

The V and J genes are TRBV29-1 and TRBJ1-1, with unresolved D. Germline loops: CDR1 SQVTM, CDR2 ANQGSEA. Deletions cut 6 bases from V and 6 bases from J, with 14 bases between. The length of the CDR3 is 12 residues. The CDR3 bases are TGCAGCGTGGGGAACAGCGTCTCTGAAGCTTTCTTT. It codes for CSVGNSVSEAFF.

The V and J genes are TRBV6-2 or TRBV6-3 and TRBJ1-1; D is perhaps TRBD1 (5 bases). Germline V CDR1 and CDR2: MNHEY, SVGEGT. The CDR3 extends over 13 amino acids. Trimming cost V 6 bases and J 1 base, with 9 bases left between them. The CDR3, as DNA: TGTGCCAGCAGCAGGGACGGGAACACTGAAGCTTTCTTT. It specifies CASSRDGNTEAFF.

A single count supports this clone. The V and J genes are TRBV12-3 or TRBV12-4 and TRBJ1-1; D might be TRBD1 (6 bases). The CDR3 spans 13 residues. Trimming shortened V by 7 bases and J by 4 bases, and 13 bases separated the two germline ends. The CDR3 sequence is CASTEQGSTEAFF. Written as DNA, the CDR3 is TGTGCCAGCACCGAACAGGGTAGCACTGAAGCTTTCTTT.

The rearrangement uses TRBV11-2 and TRBJ2-1, with no clear D. The V end lost 3 bases, the J end lost 6 bases, and 3 bases lay between the germline ends. The CDR3 totals 11 residues. Germline loops: CDR1 SGHAT, CDR2 FQNNGV. The CDR3 sequence is CASSFVNEQFF. CDR3 DNA sequence: TGTGCCAGCAGCTTTGTCAATGAGCAGTTCTTC.

The genes are TRBV5-1 and TRBJ1-4, with unresolved D. V was clipped by 4 bases and J by 3 bases, with 13 bases between them. The CDR3 covers 15 residues. Germline CDR1 is SGHRS and CDR2 is YFSETQ. The CDR3 nucleotides read TGCGCCAGCAGCCCAACGGACGGACCTAATGAAAAACTGTTTTTT. Translated: CASSPTDGPNEKLFF.

The chain uses TRBV28 and TRBJ2-7, with 9 positions matching TRBD2. The germline V gene has CDR1 MDHEN and CDR2 SYDVKM. The CDR3 extends over 16 amino acids. V shed 8 bases and J 7 bases; nucleotides not matched to a gene: 18. As DNA, the CDR3 is TGTGCCAGCCTTTCGGCTAGCGGGAACGTCCAGCGTGAGCAGTACTTC. Translation gives CASLSASGNVQREQYF.

The V gene is TRBV5-1, the J gene TRBJ2-1, with 13 nucleotides matching TRBD2. The ends lost 3 bases at V and 2 bases at J; junction bases unmatched: 5. The CDR3 covers 17 residues. Germline CDR1 and CDR2: SGHRS and YFSETQ. CDR3 nucleotide sequence: TGCGCCAGCAGCTGGGGGGGACTAGCGGGACCCTACAATGAGCAGTTCTTC. Residues: CASSWGGLAGPYNEQFF.

The CDR3 nucleotides read TGTGCCAGCAGCTCTTTGACAGGGATCTACAATGAGCAGTTCTTC. Protein: CASSSLTGIYNEQFF. V and J are TRBV13 and TRBJ2-1; 7 bases align to TRBD1. Germline loops: CDR1 PRHDT, CDR2 FYEKMQ (reference sequence). This CDR3 is 15 amino acids long. The ends lost 4 bases at V and 3 bases at J; junction bases unmatched: 6.

This clone was counted between two and nine times. The V gene is TRBV10-2, the J gene TRBJ2-7, with 14 bases that match TRBD2. The V and J ends lost 4 bases and 8 bases, in that order; junction bases with no gene match: 13. Looked up from germline, CDR1 is WSHSY and CDR2 is SAAADI. The CDR3 is 17 residues long. The CDR3 DNA is TGCGCCAGCAGTGGGACAGGGATCGGGACTAGCGGGAGCAAGCAGTACTTC. This gives the protein CASSGTGIGTSGSKQYF.

The chain recombines TRBV7-9 with TRBJ1-2, with D perhaps TRBD1 (5 bases). The CDR3 spans 14 residues. V gave up 1 base and J gave up 2 bases, with 8 bases separating them. Germline-derived CDR1 and CDR2 are SEHNR and FQNEAQ (reference sequence). The CDR3 here is CASSLGGLNYGYTF. CDR3 in DNA: TGTGCCAGCAGCTTAGGGGGACTGAACTATGGCTACACCTTC.

This clone was seen once. The V and J genes are TRBV13 and TRBJ2-1; D possibly corresponds to TRBD1 (5 bases). V was clipped by 2 bases and J by 1 base, with 9 bases between them. Germline CDR1 PRHDT, CDR2 FYEKMQ (reference sequence). The CDR3 runs to 15 residues. For the CDR3, the DNA is TGTGCCAGCAGCTTACCCCCAGGGTCCTACAATGAGCAGTTCTTC. Translated, it gives CASSLPPGSYNEQFF.

The CDR3 DNA reads as TGTGCCAGCAGTAGCCCCGGGACAAGGGCCTACGAGCAGTACTTC. It codes for CASSSPGTRAYEQYF. The chain carries TRBV28 and TRBJ2-7; D is perhaps TRBD1 (6 bases). The germline V and J ends were trimmed by 5 bases and 2 bases, with 16 bases remaining between them. The CDR3 contains 15 residues. The germline CDR1 and CDR2 sequences are MDHEN and SYDVKM.

This clone was seen only once. The CDR3 nucleotides read TGTGCTGCTGGGACAGTTGATGGCTACACCTTC. Protein product: CAAGTVDGYTF. V gene TRBV6-6 combines with J gene TRBJ1-2, with 7 bases lining up with TRBD1. The CDR3 extends over 11 amino acids. The V gene's germline CDR1 is MNHNY and CDR2 SVGAGI (reference sequence).

The chain couples TRBV18 to TRBJ2-5; perhaps TRBD1 as D (6 bases). The germline V gene has CDR1 KGHSH and CDR2 LQKENI. Trimming took off 4 bases at V and 2 bases at J, with 14 bases between the two ends. This CDR3 is built from 15 residues. The CDR3 loop reads CASSQLGQNQETQYF. The CDR3 DNA reads TGTGCCAGCTCACAACTAGGACAGAATCAAGAGACCCAGTACTTC.

CDR3 sequence reads: CASWGGGSGNQPQHF. The CDR3 bases are TGTGCCTCCTGGGGCGGGGGCTCCGGCAATCAGCCCCAGCATTTT. The genes are TRBV19 and TRBJ1-5, with D possibly being TRBD1 (6 bases). The V gene lost 11 bases and the J gene lost 2 bases, with 19 bases spanning the gap. Germline CDR1 LNHDA, CDR2 SQIVND (reference sequence). This CDR3 spans 15 amino acids.

The CDR3 bases are TGTGCCAGCAGCTCCAGGCCCGAAGTCTACGAGCAGTACTTC. Amino acid sequence: CASSSRPEVYEQYF. The chain has TRBV11-1 and TRBJ2-7, with D hard to call. The CDR3 covers 14 residues. The germline V gene encodes CDR1 SGHAT and CDR2 FQDESV (reference sequence). Trimming removed 4 bases from V and 3 bases from J, with 13 bases in between.

The genes are TRBV6-1 and TRBJ1-2; the D gene is possibly TRBD1 (5 bases). In germline, CDR1 is MNHNS, CDR2 SASEGT. V was pared by 1 base and J by 4 bases, with 10 bases between. The CDR3 totals 14 residues. The CDR3 protein is CASSEESGGYGYTF. The CDR3 nucleotides read TGTGCCAGCAGTGAAGAGAGTGGGGGCTATGGCTACACCTTC.

The chain uses TRBV4-3 and TRBJ1-1; D unresolved. The germline V gene has CDR1 LGHNA and CDR2 YSLEER. Deletions cut 0 bases from V and 10 bases from J, with 12 bases between. This CDR3 region has 13 residues. DNA for the CDR3: TGCGCCAGCAGCCAAGATGGGGTCCGGCCAGCTTTCTTT. Amino acid sequence: CASSQDGVRPAFF.

V usage is TRBV11-1 and J usage is TRBJ1-1, with unresolved D. V was shortened by 1 base and J by 11 bases, with 14 bases between the two germline ends. Germline values: CDR1 SGHAT, CDR2 FQDESV (reference sequence). This CDR3 is 13 amino acids long. CDR3 coding DNA: TGTGCCAGCAGCTTAGAAGCTCGATCTCGGGCTTTCTTT. The encoded protein is CASSLEARSRAFF.